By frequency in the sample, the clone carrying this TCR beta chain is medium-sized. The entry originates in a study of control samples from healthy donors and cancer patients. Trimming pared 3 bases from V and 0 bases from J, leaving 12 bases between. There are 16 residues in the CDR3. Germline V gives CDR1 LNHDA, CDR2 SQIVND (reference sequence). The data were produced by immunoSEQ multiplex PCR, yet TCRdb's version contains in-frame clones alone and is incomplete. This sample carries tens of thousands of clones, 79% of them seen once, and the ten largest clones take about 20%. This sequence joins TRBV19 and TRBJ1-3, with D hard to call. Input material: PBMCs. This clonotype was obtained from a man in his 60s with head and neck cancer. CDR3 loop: CASSMREKVSGNTIYF. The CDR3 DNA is TGTGCCAGTAGTATGAGGGAGAAGGTCTCTGGAAACACCATATATTTT.